The sequence of this T cell receptor (beta chain) was determined in a study of identical twins. A word on this clonotype: Its antigen is unknown.

Template switching, a step in the protocol, added a universal primer site, and cDNA carried unique molecular identifiers. Each CDR3 protein gets one entry after TCRdb re-called the 5' RACE reads with MiXCR. The sample contains about 520,000 distinct CDR3 sequences, around 20% of which appear only once. Study results and caveats: The authors drew conclusions from cross-sectional statistical analysis rather than following the same donors.

The CDR3 consists of 17 residues. Per the germline V gene, CDR1 is SGHTA and CDR2 is FQGTGA. V was pared by 5 bases and J by 3 bases, with 7 bases of the junction left unmatched. A further study also used this sample, focusing on T cells expressing NK-cell markers.

The specimen was CD4+ T cells sorted from blood. This chain uses TRBV7-3 with TRBJ2-2; 12 bases align to TRBD2. This TCR was recovered from a woman aged 18-30 years in good health. The CDR3 DNA is TGTGCCAGCAGCCCTACTAGCGGGGGGTGGGACACCGGGGAGCTGTTTTTT. It yields the protein CASSPTSGGWDTGELFF.